These 24 T cell receptor beta chains share one sample of origin, sequenced in a study of control samples from healthy donors and cancer patients (dated by TCRdb to 2018 to 2020). Library prep was done by the immunoSEQ multiplex PCR assay. TCRdb holds this immuneACCESS table with in-frame rearrangements only. Some clones are missing; in checked studies, unresolved V genes explain under half, and the rest has no known cause. The sample yields 120,000 or so clones; approximately 90% were counted once. Jointly, the top ten make up approximately 8.6% of the sample. Material: blood. The origin of the receptors is a man aged 18-30 years in good health.

CDR3 in DNA: TGTGCCAGCAGAGGGACGATAAATCCCCTGAATTTGGCCTACGAGCAGTACTTC. This codes for CASRGTINPLNLAYEQYF. The chain couples TRBV5-6 to TRBJ2-7, with D possibly called TRBD1 or TRBD2 (5 bases each). The CDR3 runs 18 residues. Deletions cut 5 bases from V and 2 bases from J, with 26 bases between. Germline loops: CDR1 SGHDT, CDR2 YYEEEE.

The genes are TRBV7-9 and TRBJ1-2; D unresolved. The ends were cut back, 2 bases at V and 2 bases at J, with 15 bases in the middle. Germline CDR1 reads SEHNR; CDR2 reads FQNEAQ (reference sequence). The length of the CDR3 is 16 residues. DNA of the CDR3: TGTGCCAGCAGCTTATCGGCGGTTTCTACCAACTATGGCTACACCTTC. Translated, it gives CASSLSAVSTNYGYTF.

This chain connects TRBV6-6 to TRBJ1-2, with D possibly TRBD1 on 6 matching bases. Trimming removed 6 bases from V and 8 bases from J, with 13 bases in between. This CDR3 contains 12 residues. The V gene's germline CDR1 is MNHNY and CDR2 SVGAGI (reference sequence). The CDR3 sequence is CASSRDILGYTF. As DNA, the CDR3 is TGTGCCAGCAGCCGGGACATCTTAGGCTACACCTTC.

This chain joins TRBV10-3 and TRBJ1-5; 8 bases are a match to TRBD1. Germline V gives CDR1 ENHRY, CDR2 SYGVKD. The CDR3 has 16 amino acids. The V gene end was trimmed by 1 base and the J gene end by 0 bases; junction bases not matched to a gene: 2. The CDR3 sequence is CAISELGQASNQPQHF. CDR3 nucleotides: TGTGCCATCAGTGAGTTGGGACAGGCTAGCAATCAGCCCCAGCATTTT.

The chain carries TRBV23-1 and TRBJ2-7; tentatively, D is TRBD2 (5 bases). TRBV23-1 is treated as an ORF (open reading frame) with a function not yet certain. V was cut by 4 bases and J by 4 bases, with 11 bases left in between. This CDR3 has 13 amino acids. In DNA, the CDR3 is TGCGCCAGCAGTCGCCACGGGGAGTACGAGCAGTACTTC. Translation gives CASSRHGEYEQYF.

The chain has TRBV4-1 and TRBJ1-3; D ambiguous. The length of the CDR3 is 16 residues. The V end lost 5 bases, the J end lost 0 bases, and 14 bases lay between the germline ends. In germline, CDR1 is MGHRA, CDR2 YSYEKL. In DNA form, the CDR3 reads TGCGCCAGCAGCGACTACGGACGGACCTCTGGAAACACCATATATTTT. Translated: CASSDYGRTSGNTIYF.

The V and J genes are TRBV13 and TRBJ2-7; TRBD1 agrees at 7 bases. CDR3 length equals 16 residues. V shed 4 bases and J 0 bases; nucleotides not matched to a gene: 9. Per the germline V gene, CDR1 is PRHDT and CDR2 is FYEKMQ (reference sequence). DNA of the CDR3: TGTGCCAGCAGCTCCTCTCACCGGGACAGCTCCTACGAGCAGTACTTC. Translating gives CASSSSHRDSSYEQYF.

The CDR3 coding sequence is TGTGCCAGCAGCCAAGCCATGGGAGGGATACTCCACTTT. This sequence encodes CASSQAMGGILHF. This chain joins TRBV3-1 (or the pseudogene TRBV3-2) and TRBJ1-6; unclear D gene. The germline V gene has CDR1 LGHDT and CDR2 YNNKEL (reference sequence). With 1 base removed from V and 16 bases from J, the gap between germline ends came to 14 bases. CDR3 length: 13 residues.

This clone is a singleton in its sample. The V call is TRBV5-3, the J call TRBJ1-1, with a possible D match to TRBD1 (5 bases). Being an ORF, TRBV5-3 has a function that is uncertain. Trimming pared 4 bases from V and 10 bases from J, leaving 17 bases between. The CDR3 is 13 residues long. CDR3 protein: CARSRGPPPGAFF. The CDR3 bases are TGTGCCAGAAGCAGGGGTCCGCCACCGGGAGCTTTCTTT.

CDR3 nucleotide sequence: TGCGCCAGCAGCTTGGAGGGGGTTACAGGAGCCGATGAGCAGTTCTTC. The encoded protein is CASSLEGVTGADEQFF. This chain links TRBV5-1 with TRBJ2-1; D is perhaps TRBD1 (6 bases). This CDR3 region has 16 residues. V was pared by 0 bases and J by 8 bases, with 18 bases between. CDR1 SGHRS and CDR2 YFSETQ come from the germline V gene.

The chain is built from TRBV29-1 and TRBJ2-5; D is perhaps TRBD1 (6 bases). Germline assignment: CDR1 SQVTM and CDR2 ANQGSEA. V lost 0 bases and J 4 bases, leaving 12 bases between the germline ends. There are 14 residues in the CDR3. The CDR3 DNA sequence: TGCAGCGTTGAAGATGGGGACAATCCAGAGACCCAGTACTTC. Protein: CSVEDGDNPETQYF. Full variable domain (rest looked up from reference TRBV29-1 and TRBJ2-5): SAVISQKPSRDICQRGTSLTIQCQVDSQVTMMFWYRQQPGQSLTLIATANQGSEATYESGFVIDKFPISRPNLTFSTLTVSNMSPEDSSIYLCSVEDGDNPETQYFGPGTRLLVL.

V usage is TRBV30 and J usage is TRBJ2-6; D possibly corresponds to TRBD1 (6 bases). CDR3 length: 15 residues. With 2 bases removed from V and 3 bases from J, the gap between germline ends came to 11 bases. Germline CDR1 reads GTSNPN; CDR2 reads SVGIG (reference sequence). CDR3 bases: TGTGCCTGGAGTCCAGGGGCGGGTGGGGCCAACGTCCTGACTTTC. Amino acid sequence: CAWSPGAGGANVLTF.

The CDR3 nucleotides are TGTGCCAGCAGCTTGGCGGTTGGGGCTACTGAAGCTTTCTTT. This encodes CASSLAVGATEAFF. The V and J genes are TRBV5-6 and TRBJ1-1; D perhaps matches TRBD1 (5 bases). V was clipped by 0 bases and J by 5 bases, with 11 bases between them. The CDR3 has 14 residues. Germline V gives CDR1 SGHDT, CDR2 YYEEEE.

V is TRBV18 and J is TRBJ1-5; 9 nucleotides line up with TRBD1. The V segment lost 3 bases and the J segment 7 bases; nucleotides outside the gene matches: 16. The germline V gene encodes CDR1 KGHSH and CDR2 LQKENI. This CDR3 is 18 amino acids long. Written as DNA, the CDR3 is TGTGCCAGCTCACCCGACGGACAGGGGATCCCCAAGAACCAGCCCCAGCATTTT. It codes for CASSPDGQGIPKNQPQHF.

A single count supports this clone. The chain joins TRBV5-1 to TRBJ2-1; a weak D match, TRBD2 (7 bases). V lost 7 bases, J lost 4 bases, and 18 bases lay in between. The germline V gene has CDR1 SGHRS and CDR2 YFSETQ. The CDR3 is made up of 15 amino acids. The CDR3 nucleotides read TGCGCCAGCCGCTGGGGGCGGGGGCCATACAATGAGCAGTTCTTC. Amino acids: CASRWGRGPYNEQFF.

The chain employs TRBV7-8 and TRBJ1-6, with 9 positions matching TRBD1. The V gene end was trimmed by 5 bases and the J gene end by 7 bases; junction bases not matched to a gene: 3. This CDR3 region has 14 residues. The V gene's germline CDR1 is SGHVS and CDR2 FQNEAQ. The CDR3 region is CASSHDRGNSPLHF. The CDR3, as DNA: TGTGCCAGCAGCCACGACAGGGGGAATTCACCCCTCCACTTT.

The J gene is TRBJ2-2, the V gene TRBV24-1, with TRBD1 matching 7 bases. The J segment lost 1 base and the V segment lost 4 bases, leaving 8 bases of the junction unmatched. This CDR3 is built from 17 residues. The germline gives CDR1 KGHDR, CDR2 SFDVKD. CDR3 region: CATSDIQGTVNTGELFF. As DNA, the CDR3 is TGTGCCACCAGTGACATACAAGGGACAGTGAACACCGGGGAGCTGTTTTTT.

The CDR3 here is CASSLGQGTDYGYTF. For the CDR3, the DNA is TGTGCCAGCAGCTTGGGGCAGGGAACGGACTATGGCTACACCTTC. The rearrangement joins TRBV5-4 to TRBJ1-2, with D maybe TRBD1 (5 bases). Trimming pared 0 bases from V and 3 bases from J, leaving 12 bases between. The CDR3 is 15 amino acids. Germline assignment: CDR1 SGHNT and CDR2 YYREEE (reference sequence).

The V and J genes are TRBV11-2 and TRBJ1-1; perhaps TRBD1 as D (5 bases). This CDR3 spans 14 amino acids. From germline, CDR1 is SGHAT and CDR2 FQNNGV. Trimming cost V 6 bases and J 0 bases, with 11 bases left between them. The CDR3 DNA reads TGTGCCAGCAGTTTCCAGGGAATGAACACTGAAGCTTTCTTT. It is translated as CASSFQGMNTEAFF.

CDR3 residues: CASSLVNYQPQHF. CDR3 DNA sequence: TGTGCCAGCAGTTTAGTGAACTATCAGCCCCAGCATTTT. This chain links TRBV12-3 or TRBV12-4 with TRBJ1-5; D ambiguous. Between the trimmed V and J ends, which lost 1 base and 5 bases, there was a span of 6 bases. The CDR3 totals 13 residues.

The chain couples TRBV6-5 to TRBJ1-4; D uncertain. The length of the CDR3 is 15 residues. V lost 6 bases, J lost 3 bases, and 14 bases lay in between. CDR1 and CDR2 from the germline V gene are MNHEY and SVGAGI. The CDR3 DNA reads as TGTGCCAGCAGCCCACTAGGTGGAGCTAATGAAAAACTGTTTTTT. Translation gives CASSPLGGANEKLFF.

This chain joins TRBV30 and TRBJ1-6, with TRBD1 as a possible D gene (5 bases). CDR1 GTSNPN and CDR2 SVGIG come from the germline V gene (reference sequence). V lost 2 bases to trimming and J lost 6 bases, with 8 bases between them. This CDR3 region has 13 residues. CDR3 sequence: CAWSSGFNSPLHF. Written as DNA, the CDR3 is TGTGCCTGGAGTTCAGGGTTTAATTCACCCCTCCACTTT.

V and J are TRBV6-6 and TRBJ2-3, with D maybe TRBD1 (6 bases). CDR1 and CDR2 (germline): MNHNY, SVGAGI (reference sequence). The CDR3 covers 17 residues. Deletions cut 8 bases from V and 3 bases from J, with 24 bases between. For the CDR3, the DNA is TGTGCCAGCGGTCGATTCGTGGCAGGGGATGTGACAGATACGCAGTATTTT. Its protein product is CASGRFVAGDVTDTQYF.

The CDR3 DNA follows: TGTGCCAGCAGCCGCGGTCCCGGGACAGGGAACTATGGCTACACCTTC. It yields the protein CASSRGPGTGNYGYTF. V is TRBV7-3 and J is TRBJ1-2, with 9 bases fitting TRBD1. The CDR3 sequence is 16 residues long. The V gene's germline CDR1 is SGHTA and CDR2 FQGTGA. The V segment lost 5 bases and the J segment 2 bases; nucleotides outside the gene matches: 9.